The clone carrying this T cell receptor (beta chain) came up many times. What it recognizes is unknown. TCRdb re-called the reads with MiXCR, one entry per CDR3 protein. This sample carries approximately 550,000 distinct CDR3 sequences, about 17% of them seen once, and the ten largest clones take approximately 24%. Germline CDR1 is ENHRY and CDR2 is SYGVKD. The junction had 6 bases not matched to a gene; V was cut back by 0 bases and J by 6 bases. The CDR3 is 15 residues long. The data stem from a study of T cell repertoires in cytomegalovirus infection. Study background: An indication of both CMV infection and matching HLA type came from public TCR beta signatures.

Whole-study results and caveats: The study identified carriers of CMV plus the relevant HLA from cumulative public TCR beta family frequency. HLA-C-restricted, CMV-specific TCR beta clonotypes were dominant ex vivo.

J is TRBJ2-5 and V is TRBV10-3; 8 bases agree with TRBD1. The receptor's source is a human donor in good health (CMV status not recorded). Some clones in this sample may be carry-over from other donors' samples. The sample comprised CD8+ T cells from PBMCs. CDR3 loop: CAISESKDRVQTQYF. The DNA for the CDR3 is TGTGCCATCAGTGAGTCCAAGGACAGGGTTCAGACCCAGTACTTC.